The present entry profiles one TCR beta chain with its context. Its antigen is still unknown. This sample is drawn from a study of brain metastases from non-small cell lung cancer. Study outcomes and limitations: TCR repertoires overlapped largely between brain metastases and matched primaries. Compared with primary tumors, brain metastases showed less T-cell infiltration. In roughly 60% of brain metastases, T-cell clones were expanded compared with matched primary tumors.

Repertoires were generated with immunoSEQ multiplex PCR, while TCRdb's copy carries only in-frame clones and drops some. Among fewer than 550 clones, approximately 78% were seen once, and the ten largest hold 20%. CDR3 length equals 17 residues. Material for sequencing was tissue from a brain metastasis. This TCR was recovered from a donor at least 40 years old with non-small cell lung cancer. The gene calls are TRBV21-1 and TRBJ1-1. TRBV21-1 is an annotated pseudogene. CDR3 region: CASRKDLANTILTEAFF. The CDR3, as DNA: TGTGCCAGCAGGAAGGACCTAGCTAACACAATTCTCACTGAAGCTTTCTTT.